This T cell receptor beta chain appears in the sequencing data of a study of CD8 T cells in Susac syndrome. Study-level background: When blood was collected, patients with Susac syndrome were therapy-naive, were taking corticosteroids, or were receiving intravenous immunoglobulin alone.

The CDR3 runs 17 residues. Trimming took 3 bases from V and 2 from J; bases not matched to a gene: 1. Germline V gene data show CDR1 as SEHNR and CDR2 as FQNEAQ (reference sequence). Sequencing of TCR beta drew on CD8+ and CD4+ T cells from blood. The patients with Susac syndrome were individuals who fulfilled the recently defined diagnostic criteria for disease that was either definite or probable. This clonotype has just a few counts. With random hexamers, roughly 0.45 to 1 ug RNA was reverse transcribed. Coverage of TCR beta CDR3 amplification by immunoSEQ multiplex PCR extended to 54 Vbeta and 13 Jbeta. TCRdb independently ran MiXCR on the immunoSEQ multiplex PCR reads; one entry per CDR3 protein. Seen here are 200,000 to 300,000 distinct CDR3 sequences, 90% to 96% observed once, and the top ten hold around 0.1%.

J is TRBJ2-1 and V is TRBV7-9, with 16 bases fitting TRBD2. The specimen sequenced was CD4+ T cells from PBMCs. The clonotype originates from a human donor with Susac syndrome. As DNA, the CDR3 is TGTGCCAGCAGCTTGGGACTAGCGGGAGGGCCCTACAATGAGCAGTTCTTC. Its protein is CASSLGLAGGPYNEQFF.